The 5 T cell receptor beta chains below come from one sample, sequenced in a study of T-cell memory formation after mild COVID-19. TCRdb reprocessed the 5' RACE reads with MiXCR, giving one entry per CDR3 protein. The sample holds roughly 110,000 distinct CDR3 sequences, 9.5% to 15% seen once. Sequences were obtained from PBMCs or a T cell subset sorted from them (not recorded which). These receptor sequences come from an adult woman who had mild COVID-19 (a few samples of this study predate the infection). Cell type and time point are not known.

This clonotype came up a few times. The V and J genes are TRBV12-3 or TRBV12-4 and TRBJ2-3, with TRBD2 identical over 7 bases. Losses at the gene ends were 8 bases for V and 2 bases for J; bases not matched to a gene: 10. The CDR3 spans 15 residues. The CDR3 bases are TGTGCCAGCCTCGGCTTGAGCGGGGACACAGATACGCAGTATTTT. It codes for CASLGLSGDTDTQYF.

This chain joins TRBV12-3 or TRBV12-4 and TRBJ1-1, with D possibly matching TRBD1 (6 bases). V lost 7 bases and J lost 4, with 16 bases in between. The CDR3 runs to 14 residues. The CDR3 nucleotides read TGTGCCAGCACCTATGTGGGGGGGCTCACTGAAGCTTTCTTT. This encodes CASTYVGGLTEAFF.

The CDR3 region is CASSHRGDLANYGYTF. CDR3 DNA: TGCGCCAGCAGCCATCGGGGAGACCTAGCTAACTATGGCTACACCTTC. This chain uses TRBV4-3 with TRBJ1-2; D not certain. CDR1 and CDR2 (germline): LGHNA, YSLEER. V shed 3 bases and J shed 0 bases, with 14 bases lying between them. This CDR3 has 16 residues.

The chain employs TRBV19 and TRBJ1-1, with TRBD1 as a possible D gene (6 bases). Germline values: CDR1 LNHDA, CDR2 SQIVND (reference sequence). V was cut by 5 bases and J by 2 bases, with 15 bases left in between. The CDR3 has 15 residues. CDR3 nucleotides: TGTGCCAGTAGTGCCGACGGGGGGCGAAACACTGAAGCTTTCTTT. It translates to CASSADGGRNTEAFF.

This clonotype was observed a handful of times. The rearrangement links TRBV7-3 to TRBJ2-3; 11 positions agree with TRBD2. With V trimmed by 2 bases and J by 6 bases, 7 bases remained unmatched. Germline V gene lookup returns CDR1 SGHTA and CDR2 FQGTGA. The CDR3 is 16 residues long. This CDR3 reads CASSLVAGGLRDTQYF. DNA for the CDR3: TGTGCCAGCAGCTTAGTAGCGGGGGGGCTCCGGGATACGCAGTATTTT.